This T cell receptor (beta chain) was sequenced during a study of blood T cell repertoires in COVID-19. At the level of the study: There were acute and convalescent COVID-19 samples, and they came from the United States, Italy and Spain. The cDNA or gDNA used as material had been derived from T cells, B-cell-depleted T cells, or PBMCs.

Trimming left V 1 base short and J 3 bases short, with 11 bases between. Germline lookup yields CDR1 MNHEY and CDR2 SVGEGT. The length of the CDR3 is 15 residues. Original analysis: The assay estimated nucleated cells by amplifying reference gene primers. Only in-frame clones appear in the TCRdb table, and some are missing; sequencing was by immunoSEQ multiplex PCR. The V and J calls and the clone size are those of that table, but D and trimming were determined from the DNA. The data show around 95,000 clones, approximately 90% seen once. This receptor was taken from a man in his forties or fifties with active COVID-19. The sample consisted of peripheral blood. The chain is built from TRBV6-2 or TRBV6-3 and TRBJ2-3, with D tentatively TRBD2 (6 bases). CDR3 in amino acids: CASSYLGTPTDTQYF. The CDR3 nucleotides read TGTGCCAGCAGTTACTTAGGGACTCCAACAGATACGCAGTATTTT.